The 31 T cell receptor beta chains below were found in one sample sequenced in a study of CD8+CD57+ T cells in acquired aplastic anemia. It was patients with CD8+CD57+ cell expansion by flow cytometry who were chosen for sequencing. Profiles of TCR beta VDJ and CDR3 were generated from a genomic DNA template. TCRdb ran MiXCR on the reads and lists one entry per CDR3 protein. Here the sample spans under 200,000 distinct CDR3 sequences, roughly 50% being singletons. Source material: sorted CD4+, CD8+, or CD8+CD57+ T cells (not recorded which) from PBMCs. These receptors originate from a human donor with aplastic anemia.

This clonotype was found many times. This chain uses TRBV5-1 with TRBJ1-3; maybe TRBD1 (5 bases). The V gene lost 0 bases and the J gene lost 0 bases, with 7 bases spanning the gap. The CDR3 spans 15 residues. The germline V gene has CDR1 SGHRS and CDR2 YFSETQ. As DNA, the CDR3 is TGCGCCAGCAGCTTGGGTGACAGCTCTGGAAACACCATATATTTT. This encodes CASSLGDSSGNTIYF.

The gene calls are TRBV19 and TRBJ1-4, with no clear D. The CDR3 is 11 residues long. The germline V and J ends were trimmed by 5 bases and 8 bases, with 6 bases remaining between them. Germline lookup yields CDR1 LNHDA and CDR2 SQIVND (reference sequence). The CDR3 loop reads CASSEGEKLFF. For the CDR3, the DNA is TGTGCCAGTAGTGAAGGGGAAAAACTGTTTTTT.

This clonotype was recorded at least ten times. This CDR3 is CASGVGMGTDTQYF. CDR3 coding DNA: TGTGCCAGCGGTGTGGGCATGGGAACAGATACGCAGTATTTT. The J gene is TRBJ2-3, the V gene TRBV12-3 or TRBV12-4; D remains unclear. The V gene lost 8 bases and the J gene lost 3 bases, with 15 bases spanning the gap. The CDR3 contains 14 residues.

This chain joins TRBV20-1 and TRBJ2-1; D is unresolved. Trimming cost V 3 bases and J 8 bases, with 11 bases left between them. CDR3 length: 12 residues. The germline V gene encodes CDR1 DFQATT and CDR2 SNEGSKA (reference sequence). For the CDR3, the DNA is TGCAGTGCTAGCGTCTCTGAAGATGAGCAGTTCTTC. Its translation: CSASVSEDEQFF.

This clonotype came up many times. V gene TRBV14 combines with J gene TRBJ1-1; D is unresolved. The ends were cut back, 2 bases at V and 14 bases at J, with 15 bases in the middle. The germline V gene has CDR1 SGHDN and CDR2 FVKESK. The CDR3 extends over 12 amino acids. The CDR3 sequence: CASSQTIGGNFF. The CDR3 nucleotides are TGTGCCAGCAGCCAAACCATCGGCGGAAACTTCTTT.

The chain links TRBV5-1 to TRBJ2-5; D call uncertain. Germline lookup yields CDR1 SGHRS and CDR2 YFSETQ. Between the trimmed V and J ends, which lost 4 bases and 1 base, there was a span of 14 bases. The CDR3 loop spans 15 amino acids. CDR3 amino acids: CASSADGLSQETQYF. The CDR3 nucleotides read TGCGCCAGCAGCGCCGATGGGCTTTCCCAAGAGACCCAGTACTTC.

The chain combines TRBV25-1 with TRBJ1-2, with D possibly being TRBD1 (5 bases). There are 16 residues in the CDR3. CDR1 and CDR2 from the germline V gene are MGHDK and SYGVNS. Trimming shortened V by 3 bases and J by 3 bases, and 17 bases separated the two germline ends. The DNA of the CDR3 is TGTGCCAGCAGTGACGCAAGGGGTGGCTTAGACTATGGCTACACCTTC. Translating it yields CASSDARGGLDYGYTF.

This chain links TRBV24-1 with TRBJ2-2; possibly TRBD2 for D (5 bases). V was pared by 4 bases and J by 2 bases, with 13 bases between. Germline V gives CDR1 KGHDR, CDR2 SFDVKD. The CDR3 is made up of 16 amino acids. CDR3 region: CATSDPRTGNTGELFF. In DNA, the CDR3 is TGTGCCACCAGTGACCCTCGGACTGGTAACACCGGGGAGCTGTTTTTT.

In DNA form, the CDR3 reads TGTGCCCGGGGGTGGGACAGCCTTGGTGGCTACACCTTC. Amino acid sequence: CARGWDSLGGYTF. This chain connects TRBV30 to TRBJ1-2, with 7 bases that match TRBD1. Germline V gives CDR1 GTSNPN, CDR2 SVGIG (reference sequence). The CDR3 totals 13 residues. V was clipped by 8 bases and J by 7 bases; unmatched bases: 13.

At least ten counts were recorded for this clonotype. The V gene is TRBV20-1, the J gene TRBJ2-5; a possible D gene is TRBD2 (5 bases). The germline V gene encodes CDR1 DFQATT and CDR2 SNEGSKA (reference sequence). The CDR3 is 13 residues long. V was trimmed by 3 bases and J by 4 bases, leaving 12 bases between them. The CDR3 DNA sequence: TGCAGTGCTAGTCCCGGGGTGGTAGAGACCCAGTACTTC. Protein product: CSASPGVVETQYF.

Only a few counts were recorded for this clonotype. The J gene is TRBJ1-4, the V gene TRBV2; D is perhaps TRBD1 (6 bases). The germline gives CDR1 SNHLY, CDR2 FYNNEI. Trimming stripped 2 bases from V and 8 bases from J, with 12 bases between. The CDR3 spans 14 residues. In nucleotides, the CDR3 is TGTGCCAGCAGTGAACGAGGGGGGGAAGAAAAACTGTTTTTT. Its translation is CASSERGGEEKLFF. Variable domain in full (rest from reference TRBV2 and TRBJ1-4): EPEVTQTPSHQVTQMGQEVILRCVPISNHLYFYWYRQILGQKVEFLVSFYNNEISEKSEIFDDQFSVERPDGSNFTLKIRSTKLEDSAMYFCASSERGGEEKLFFGSGTQLSVL.

In its sample, this clonotype was seen many times. V gene TRBV10-3 combines with J gene TRBJ2-7; 12 bases map to TRBD1. The germline CDR1 and CDR2 sequences are ENHRY and SYGVKD. Trimming at V came to 4 bases and at J to 3 bases, leaving 4 bases not matched to a gene. The CDR3 has 15 amino acids. The CDR3: CAISGGQGAFYEQYF. As DNA, the CDR3 is TGTGCCATCAGTGGGGGACAGGGGGCATTCTACGAGCAGTACTTC.

This clonotype was seen repeatedly, ten times or more. The chain has TRBV7-2 and TRBJ1-2; D is uncertain. Looked up from germline, CDR1 is SGHTA and CDR2 is FQGNSA. The CDR3 covers 16 residues. The V and J ends lost 0 bases and 4 bases respectively, with 15 bases between them. The CDR3 DNA follows: TGTGCCAGCAGCTTAGCCGGTTCGACAAGAACCTATGGCTACACCTTC. Its protein product is CASSLAGSTRTYGYTF.

This clonotype came up many times. This sequence joins TRBV19 and TRBJ2-1, with a tentative D call TRBD2 (5 bases). V was pared by 1 base and J by 6 bases, with 7 bases between. CDR3 length: 13 residues. The germline V gene encodes CDR1 LNHDA and CDR2 SQIVND (reference sequence). The CDR3 spells CASSIGAGNEQFF. CDR3 sequence (DNA): TGTGCCAGTAGTATAGGGGCGGGCAATGAGCAGTTCTTC.

The table lists this clonotype with a few counts. The gene calls are TRBV5-1 and TRBJ2-1; TRBD1 matches 10 bases. V dropped 3 bases and J dropped 1; count of bases not matched to a gene: 4. The CDR3 spans 16 residues. Germline assignment: CDR1 SGHRS and CDR2 YFSETQ. The CDR3 loop is CASSSGTGASYNEQFF. In DNA form, the CDR3 reads TGCGCCAGCAGCTCAGGGACAGGGGCATCCTACAATGAGCAGTTCTTC.

The V gene is TRBV25-1, the J gene TRBJ1-1; 7 bases agree with TRBD1. This CDR3 is 14 amino acids long. The V gene's germline CDR1 is MGHDK and CDR2 SYGVNS. The V segment lost 4 bases and the J segment 6 bases; nucleotides outside the gene matches: 8. The CDR3 nucleotides read TGTGCCAGCAGTGGTAAGGGGGCTCGTGCTGAAGCTTTCTTT. Protein sequence: CASSGKGARAEAFF.

This clonotype showed up many times. The chain combines TRBV10-3 with TRBJ1-1; D remains unclear. CDR3 length equals 13 residues. CDR1 ENHRY and CDR2 SYGVKD come from the germline V gene. V was cut by 6 bases and J by 0 bases, with 8 bases left in between. The DNA of the CDR3 is TGTGCCATCAGCCCGGGGATGAACACTGAAGCTTTCTTT. Amino acids: CAISPGMNTEAFF.

The chain recombines TRBV7-3 with TRBJ2-2; D gene ambiguous. This CDR3 has 13 residues. V was clipped by 5 bases and J by 7 bases, with 11 bases between them. Germline lookup yields CDR1 SGHTA and CDR2 FQGTGA. The CDR3 nucleotides are TGTGCCAGCAGCCCAAACTTGAGCGGGGAGCTGTTTTTT. It specifies CASSPNLSGELFF.

With respect to this clonotype: This may be a read error, as it is one base from a much larger clone. The rearrangement links TRBV12-3 or TRBV12-4 to TRBJ2-7, with D possibly matching TRBD2 (5 bases). V was cut by 3 bases and J by 6 bases, with 21 bases left in between. The CDR3 totals 16 residues. The CDR3 DNA reads TGTGCCAGCAGTTTGGGTGACGGGGAAAGTCTCTCCGAGCAGTACTTC. Its protein product is CASSLGDGESLSEQYF.

As regards this clonotype: The final CDR3 position lacks the conserved phenylalanine or tryptophan, pointing to a likely read error. The DNA is left out, because the CDR3 cannot be placed on it with certainty; the CDR3 is given as TCRdb lists it. The gene calls are TRBV7-2 and TRBJ2-3; the tabulated D call, TRBD2, remains unverified against the DNA. The V gene's germline CDR1 is SGHTA and CDR2 FQGNSA. A total of 9 residues make up the CDR3, ends included. CDR3 sequence reads: CASSEAGTT.

This chain connects TRBV12-3 or TRBV12-4 to TRBJ2-5; 7 positions agree with TRBD1. This CDR3 has 17 residues. After removal of 5 bases from V and 2 bases from J, the junction contained 14 bases not matched to a gene. The DNA of the CDR3 is TGTGCCAGCAGTATCCGCTCAGGGGGTACGAGGCAAGAGACCCAGTACTTC. This sequence encodes CASSIRSGGTRQETQYF.

This chain uses TRBV24-1 with TRBJ2-7, with D hard to call. Looked up from germline, CDR1 is KGHDR and CDR2 is SFDVKD. V dropped 9 bases and J dropped 6 bases, with 14 bases sitting between them. The CDR3 is made up of 12 amino acids. CDR3 DNA: TGTGCCACCTCACGCGACGGTGGCGAGCAGTACTTC. This gives the protein CATSRDGGEQYF.

The chain combines TRBV7-2 with TRBJ2-7; D is uncertain. The CDR3 length is 13 residues. Germline CDR1 SGHTA, CDR2 FQGNSA. The V and J ends lost 4 bases and 1 base respectively, with 8 bases between them. The CDR3 region has the DNA TGTGCCAGCAGCTCCCGAGGATCCTACGAGCAGTACTTC. This sequence encodes CASSSRGSYEQYF.

The V call is TRBV29-1, the J call TRBJ1-1, with D perhaps TRBD1 (5 bases). Trimming removed 7 bases at V and 3 bases at J, with 12 bases between. The CDR3 runs to 12 residues. Germline loops: CDR1 SQVTM, CDR2 ANQGSEA. The CDR3 loop is CSALQGYTEAFF. The CDR3 DNA reads TGCAGCGCTTTGCAGGGTTACACTGAAGCTTTCTTT.

Notes on this clonotype: It is likely a read error, because the conserved phenylalanine at the end of the CDR3 is missing. The J gene is TRBJ1-2, the V gene TRBV11-3; 8 nucleotides agree with TRBD1. Losses at the gene ends were 5 bases for V and 7 bases for J; bases not matched to a gene: 12. Germline V gene lookup returns CDR1 SGHNT and CDR2 YENEEA. This CDR3 contains 15 residues. The CDR3 DNA sequence: TGTGCCAGCAGCCCAGTGGTTGGCAGGGGGCTTGGCTACACCTCC. Residues: CASSPVVGRGLGYTS.

This clonotype was found once. This sequence joins TRBV2 and TRBJ2-5, with TRBD2 matching 7 bases. With 5 bases clipped from V and 3 bases from J, the junction kept 12 bases outside the gene matches. CDR3 size: 16 residues. Germline CDR1 reads SNHLY; CDR2 reads FYNNEI. CDR3 in DNA: TGTGCCAGCAGTTCGTCAGCGGGGAATACCGAAGAGACCCAGTACTTC. Its protein product is CASSSSAGNTEETQYF.

This clonotype was found many times. The chain carries TRBV20-1 and TRBJ2-2; TRBD1 might be the D (6 bases). Germline V lookup: CDR1 DFQATT, CDR2 SNEGSKA (reference sequence). CDR3 length: 17 residues. Trimming shortened V by 6 bases and J by 1 base, and 21 bases separated the two germline ends. CDR3 in amino acids: CSAPGGSWRGNTGELFF. CDR3 bases: TGCAGTGCACCTGGGGGCTCCTGGAGAGGGAACACCGGGGAGCTGTTTTTT.

At least ten counts were recorded for this clonotype. The chain uses TRBV2 and TRBJ1-2; no definite D call. CDR3 length: 15 residues. Trimming left V 3 bases short and J 0 bases short, with 11 bases between. Germline-derived CDR1 and CDR2 are SNHLY and FYNNEI. The CDR3 protein is CASSDVGVANYGYTF. For the CDR3, the DNA is TGTGCCAGCAGTGACGTAGGAGTGGCTAACTATGGCTACACCTTC. Full variable domain (rest looked up from reference TRBV2 and TRBJ1-2): EPEVTQTPSHQVTQMGQEVILRCVPISNHLYFYWYRQILGQKVEFLVSFYNNEISEKSEIFDDQFSVERPDGSNFTLKIRSTKLEDSAMYFCASSDVGVANYGYTFGSGTRLTVV.

This clonotype has just a few counts. V and J are TRBV2 and TRBJ2-7; D is uncertain. With 5 bases removed from V and 1 base from J, the gap between germline ends came to 6 bases. CDR1 and CDR2 from the germline V gene are SNHLY and FYNNEI. The CDR3 covers 12 residues. CDR3 loop: CASSQQSYEQYF. The CDR3 DNA reads as TGTGCCAGCAGTCAGCAGTCCTACGAGCAGTACTTC.

The chain combines TRBV19 with TRBJ1-1; D might be TRBD1 (6 bases). Germline V CDR1 and CDR2: LNHDA, SQIVND (reference sequence). The V and J ends lost 3 bases and 4 bases respectively, with 15 bases between them. This CDR3 has 15 amino acids. The CDR3 DNA reads as TGTGCCAGTAGTATGGCGGGGGGCGCGGGCACTGAAGCTTTCTTT. The encoded protein is CASSMAGGAGTEAFF.

This clonotype was picked up a small number of times. The chain recombines TRBV27 with TRBJ1-1; no clear D gene. The CDR3 sequence is 13 residues long. Per the germline V gene, CDR1 is MNHEY and CDR2 is SMNVEV (reference sequence). V lost 1 base to trimming and J lost 7 bases, with 10 bases between them. The CDR3 reads CASSLLGTVEAFF. The CDR3 nucleotides read TGTGCCAGCAGTTTATTAGGTACAGTTGAAGCTTTCTTT.